These 18 T cell receptor beta chains originate from one sample sequenced in a study of blood T cell repertoires in COVID-19. The assay was immunoSEQ multiplex PCR, and TCRdb's table has in-frame clones only and misses some. The table includes nearly 80,000 clones, 80% detected once. Specimen: peripheral blood. These TCRs come from a man between 60 and 75 years old with active or convalescent COVID-19.

The chain uses TRBV7-9 and TRBJ2-3; 8 nucleotides line up with TRBD2. CDR3 size: 17 residues. Germline lookup yields CDR1 SEHNR and CDR2 FQNEAQ (reference sequence). Trimming cost V 2 bases and J 5 bases; bases outside gene matches: 12. DNA of the CDR3: TGTGCCAGCAGCTTAAGCTTTCTGCGGGGGGCACGAGATACGCAGTATTTT. Translated: CASSLSFLRGARDTQYF. The whole variable domain, filled in from reference TRBV7-9 and TRBJ2-3, reads DTGVSQNPRHKITKRGQNVTFRCDPISEHNRLYWYRQTLGQGPEFLTYFQNEAQLEKSRLLSDRFSAERPKGSFSTLEIQRTEQGDSAMYLCASSLSFLRGARDTQYFGPGTRLTVL.

The chain links TRBV5-1 to TRBJ1-1, with 10 bases that match TRBD1. J gave up 1 base and V 7 bases, and 1 base lay outside the gene matches. CDR1 and CDR2 from the germline V gene are SGHRS and YFSETQ. The CDR3 totals 13 residues. Here the CDR3 reads CASGQGENTEAFF. As DNA, the CDR3 is TGCGCCAGCGGACAGGGGGAGAACACTGAAGCTTTCTTT.

V is TRBV29-1 and J is TRBJ2-7; 11 bases are a match to TRBD2. V lost 4 bases and J lost 4; bases outside the gene matches: 6. Germline lookup yields CDR1 SQVTM and CDR2 ANQGSEA. This CDR3 region has 14 residues. CDR3 DNA: TGCAGCGTTGTTCTCCTAGCGGGGGGTTACGAGCAGTACTTC. Protein sequence: CSVVLLAGGYEQYF.

The rearrangement links TRBV6-5 to TRBJ1-6; 7 bases are a match to TRBD1. CDR1 and CDR2 from the germline V gene are MNHEY and SVGAGI. V shed 0 bases and J 14 bases; nucleotides not matched to a gene: 1. The CDR3 is 12 residues long. The DNA for the CDR3 is TGTGCCAGCAGTTACTCGCAGGGGGCCCTCCACTTT. Amino acid sequence: CASSYSQGALHF.

The gene calls are TRBV6-2 or TRBV6-3 and TRBJ2-5; maybe TRBD2 (5 bases). Looked up from germline, CDR1 is MNHEY and CDR2 is SVGEGT. CDR3 size: 13 residues. V shed 5 bases and J shed 1 base, with 8 bases lying between them. The chain's CDR3 is CASSRLPQETQYF. CDR3 DNA sequence: TGTGCCAGCAGTAGACTACCCCAAGAGACCCAGTACTTC.

This clone has a single count. The chain employs TRBV6-1 and TRBJ2-3; 7 positions match TRBD2. The CDR3 is 14 amino acids. From germline, CDR1 is MNHNS and CDR2 SASEGT. V dropped 3 bases and J dropped 1; count of bases not matched to a gene: 1. The CDR3 protein is CASSDRGGTDTQYF. CDR3 nucleotide sequence: TGTGCCAGCAGTGACCGGGGGGGCACAGATACGCAGTATTTT.

V is TRBV19 and J is TRBJ1-1; D is unresolved. This CDR3 has 14 residues. V was shortened by 3 bases and J by 1 base, with 9 bases between the two germline ends. Germline V lookup: CDR1 LNHDA, CDR2 SQIVND (reference sequence). CDR3 region: CASSIEGRNTEAFF. The CDR3 nucleotides are TGTGCCAGTAGTATCGAGGGAAGGAACACTGAAGCTTTCTTT. The whole variable domain, filled in from reference TRBV19 and TRBJ1-1, reads DGGITQSPKYLFRKEGQNVTLSCEQNLNHDAMYWYRQDPGQGLRLIYYSQIVNDFQKGDIAEGYSVSREKKESFPLTVTSAQKNPTAFYLCASSIEGRNTEAFFGQGTRLTVV.

The chain joins TRBV5-4 to TRBJ2-7; the match to TRBD2 covers 7 bases. This CDR3 has 17 amino acids. The germline V gene encodes CDR1 SGHNT and CDR2 YYREEE (reference sequence). J was trimmed by 3 bases and V by 0 bases; bases with no gene match: 12. CDR3 sequence (DNA): TGTGCCAGCAGCTTGGAAGGGAGGGTCTTGAGGAACTACGAGCAGTACTTC. Residues: CASSLEGRVLRNYEQYF.

The chain uses TRBV12-3 or TRBV12-4 and TRBJ1-1, with 7 nucleotides matching TRBD1. The V segment lost 4 bases and the J segment 8 bases; nucleotides outside the gene matches: 4. CDR3 length: 12 residues. CDR3 in amino acids: CASSYRGREAFF. CDR3 coding DNA: TGTGCCAGCAGTTATAGGGGGCGGGAAGCTTTCTTT.

The chain has TRBV6-5 and TRBJ1-2; 9 bases match TRBD1. Trimming at V came to 4 bases and at J to 4 bases, leaving 4 bases not matched to a gene. The CDR3 contains 14 residues. In germline, CDR1 is MNHEY, CDR2 SVGAGI. The CDR3 nucleotides read TGTGCCAGCAGTTGGGGACAGGGTGGCTATGGCTACACCTTC. Amino acids: CASSWGQGGYGYTF.

In its sample, this clone was seen once. The gene calls are TRBV30 and TRBJ1-1; TRBD1 is a possible D gene (5 bases). V dropped 2 bases and J dropped 3 bases, with 10 bases sitting between them. Germline CDR1 GTSNPN, CDR2 SVGIG (reference sequence). The CDR3 is made up of 13 amino acids. As DNA, the CDR3 is TGTGCCTGGAGTCGGGGGTTCGACACTGAAGCTTTCTTT. Amino acids: CAWSRGFDTEAFF.

The rearrangement joins TRBV5-8 to TRBJ2-3, with D uncertain. The ends were cut back, 3 bases at V and 2 bases at J, with 4 bases in the middle. The CDR3 is 12 residues long. In germline, CDR1 is SGHTS, CDR2 YDEGEE. The CDR3 region is CASSSITDTQYF. DNA for the CDR3: TGTGCCAGCAGCTCTATCACAGATACGCAGTATTTT.

This clone has a single count. V gene TRBV9 combines with J gene TRBJ1-2; D remains ambiguous. V lost 0 bases to trimming and J lost 3 bases, with 12 bases between them. CDR1 and CDR2 from the germline V gene are SGDLS and YYNGEE. The CDR3 covers 15 residues. The CDR3 loop reads CASSVVAYADYGYTF. In nucleotides, the CDR3 is TGTGCCAGCAGCGTAGTGGCCTATGCGGACTATGGCTACACCTTC.

The rearrangement joins TRBV9 to TRBJ1-4; TRBD1 agrees at 10 bases. The CDR3 is made up of 16 amino acids. With V trimmed by 3 bases and J by 7 bases, 9 bases remained unmatched. From germline, CDR1 is SGDLS and CDR2 YYNGEE. In DNA form, the CDR3 reads TGTGCCAGCAGCGCAAGACCAGGACAGGGGGTTGAAAAACTGTTTTTT. Its translation is CASSARPGQGVEKLFF. The full variable domain, with the rest looked up from reference TRBV9 and TRBJ1-4, is DSGVTQTPKHLITATGQRVTLRCSPRSGDLSVYWYQQSLDQGLQFLIQYYNGEERAKGNILERFSAQQFPDLHSELNLSSLELGDSALYFCASSARPGQGVEKLFFGSGTQLSVL.

This sequence joins TRBV19 and TRBJ2-5, with 8 nucleotides matching TRBD1. The ends lost 5 bases at V and 4 bases at J; junction bases unmatched: 3. The germline V gene has CDR1 LNHDA and CDR2 SQIVND (reference sequence). CDR3 size: 13 residues. The CDR3 region is CASSQGAGETQYF. The DNA for the CDR3 is TGTGCCAGTAGTCAGGGGGCAGGAGAGACCCAGTACTTC.

The chain couples TRBV7-2 to TRBJ2-7, with D maybe TRBD2 (6 bases). V dropped 5 bases and J dropped 1 base, with 24 bases sitting between them. Germline V gives CDR1 SGHTA, CDR2 FQGNSA. CDR3 length: 18 residues. DNA for the CDR3: TGTGCCAGCAGCCGCGACTGGGCGGGGAGATTAGGGTCCTACGAGCAGTACTTC. Translation gives CASSRDWAGRLGSYEQYF.

The chain uses TRBV7-2 and TRBJ2-7; 8 bases agree with TRBD2. Germline values: CDR1 SGHTA, CDR2 FQGNSA. The CDR3 runs to 14 residues. The ends lost 5 bases at V and 6 bases at J; junction bases unmatched: 9. DNA of the CDR3: TGTGCCAGCAGCCTCGAGACTAGCGCCTCCGAGCAGTACTTC. It specifies CASSLETSASEQYF.

The rearrangement uses TRBV29-1 and TRBJ2-3, with a tentative D call TRBD1 (6 bases). The length of the CDR3 is 13 residues. Germline values: CDR1 SQVTM, CDR2 ANQGSEA. Trimming cost V 4 bases and J 4 bases, with 12 bases left between them. The CDR3 is CSVVWGLADTQYF. Here the CDR3 DNA reads TGCAGCGTTGTTTGGGGGCTGGCAGATACGCAGTATTTT.